This TCR beta chain was recovered during a study of cytomegalovirus exposure and HLA in healthy donors. Germline assignment: CDR1 SGHTA and CDR2 FQGTGA. CDR3 size: 15 residues. The V and J ends lost 6 bases and 5 bases, in that order; junction bases with no gene match: 8. Study results and caveats: Later analysis associated a missense DCLRE1C variant with TCR beta V- and J-gene trimming. The authors considered a cluster of highly shared sequence variants likely to be a sequencing artifact.

Only one count was recorded for this clone. The antigen is undetermined. Vbeta (60) and Jbeta (13) primers were used in the PCR. Produced via immunoSEQ multiplex PCR; TCRdb's table is partial and in-frame only. This sample has roughly 100,000 clones, with around 75% found just once. This chain uses TRBV7-3 with TRBJ2-5; 11 bases are shared with TRBD2. The sequenced sample was PBMCs. The TCR comes from a man younger than 45 in good health and CMV-seronegative. CDR3 loop: CASSQLAGAAETQYF. The CDR3 DNA reads TGTGCCAGCAGTCAACTAGCGGGAGCGGCGGAGACCCAGTACTTC.